This T cell receptor beta chain derives from a study of OX40 agonist ivuxolimab in advanced cancers. Study background: Patients were given ivuxolimab, an antibody that agonizes OX40 (CD134). At doses from 0.01 to 10 mg/kg, patients were given intravenous ivuxolimab every 2 weeks. Earlier anti-PD-1, anti-PD-L1 or anti-CTLA-4 therapy was permitted; 30% to 50% had received some.

The trim removed 5 bases at V and 7 bases at J, leaving 8 bases unmatched. The CDR3 consists of 15 residues. Germline-derived CDR1 and CDR2 are KGHSH and LQKENI. The table came from immunoSEQ multiplex PCR; TCRdb's copy has only in-frame clones and leaves some out. Among 76,000 or so clones listed, 85% were seen once. To note about this clone: The sample contains more than one DNA sequence encoding this CDR3.

The source of this sequence is an adult with an advanced solid tumor such as melanoma, head and neck, liver or kidney cancer. The sample was CD4+ or CD8+ T cells sorted from blood, taken in a trial of the OX40 agonist ivuxolimab. The chain couples TRBV18 to TRBJ2-1; 10 bases are shared with TRBD1. CDR3 residues: CASSRDRGRGNEQFF. The CDR3 bases are TGTGCCAGCTCAAGGGACAGGGGTAGGGGAAATGAGCAGTTCTTC.